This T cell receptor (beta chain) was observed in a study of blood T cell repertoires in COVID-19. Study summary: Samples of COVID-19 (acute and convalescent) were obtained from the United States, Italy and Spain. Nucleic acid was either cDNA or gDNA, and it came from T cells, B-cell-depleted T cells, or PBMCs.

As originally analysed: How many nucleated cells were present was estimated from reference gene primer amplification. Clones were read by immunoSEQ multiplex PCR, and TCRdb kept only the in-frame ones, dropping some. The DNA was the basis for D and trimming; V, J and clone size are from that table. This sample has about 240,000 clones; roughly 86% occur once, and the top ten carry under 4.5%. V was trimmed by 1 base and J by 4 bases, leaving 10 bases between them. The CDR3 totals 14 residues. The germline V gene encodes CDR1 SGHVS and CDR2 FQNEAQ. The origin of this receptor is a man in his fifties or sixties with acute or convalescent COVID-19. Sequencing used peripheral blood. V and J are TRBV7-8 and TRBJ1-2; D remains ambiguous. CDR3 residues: CASSLVLAVYGYTF. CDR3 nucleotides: TGTGCCAGCAGCTTAGTGCTGGCGGTCTATGGCTACACCTTC. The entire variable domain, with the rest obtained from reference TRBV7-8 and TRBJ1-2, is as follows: GAGVSQSPRYKVAKRGQDVALRCDPISGHVSLFWYQQALGQGPEFLTYFQNEAQLDKSGLPSDRFFAERPEGSVSTLKIQRTQQEDSAVYLCASSLVLAVYGYTFGSGTRLTVV.